One and the same sample provided the 21 T cell receptor beta chains below, sequenced in a study of blood T cell repertoires in COVID-19. Sequenced by immunoSEQ multiplex PCR; TCRdb stores in-frame clones only, minus some. The repertoire holds 150,000 to 200,000 clones, with 70% to 90% as singletons. The sequencing sample was made of peripheral blood. Receptor source: a man aged 50 to 59 with active or convalescent COVID-19.

The V and J genes are TRBV27 and TRBJ2-7; 15 bases fit TRBD2. The CDR3 contains 16 residues. Germline CDR1 reads MNHEY; CDR2 reads SMNVEV (reference sequence). J gave up 4 bases and V 2 bases, and 3 bases lay outside the gene matches. CDR3 sequence (DNA): TGTGCCAGCAGTTTAGTAGGGACTAGCGGGGGGTACGAGCAGTACTTC. Translation gives CASSLVGTSGGYEQYF.

The chain joins TRBV7-2 to TRBJ2-1, with D unclear. Looked up from germline, CDR1 is SGHTA and CDR2 is FQGNSA. The CDR3 runs to 13 residues. Between the trimmed V and J ends, which lost 1 base and 6 bases, there was a span of 7 bases. CDR3 region: CASSLGEVNEQFF. The DNA of the CDR3 is TGTGCCAGCAGCTTAGGCGAGGTCAATGAGCAGTTCTTC. Full variable domain (outside the CDR3, taken from reference TRBV7-2 and TRBJ2-1): GAGVSQSPSNKVTEKGKDVELRCDPISGHTALYWYRQSLGQGLEFLIYFQGNSAPDKSGLPSDRFSAERTGGSVSTLTIQRTQQEDSAVYLCASSLGEVNEQFFGPGTRLTVL.

The V call is TRBV15, the J call TRBJ2-5, with a possible D match to TRBD1 (5 bases). Germline CDR1 reads LNHNV; CDR2 reads YYDKDF (reference sequence). V shed 1 base and J shed 2 bases, with 8 bases lying between them. The CDR3 has 14 amino acids. The CDR3: CATSRVQVQETQYF. The CDR3 coding sequence is TGTGCCACCAGCAGAGTACAGGTACAAGAGACCCAGTACTTC.

This clone is a singleton in its sample. J is TRBJ2-3 and V is TRBV5-1; 8 nucleotides align to TRBD2. The V gene end was trimmed by 4 bases and the J gene end by 2 bases; junction bases not matched to a gene: 6. Germline V gene data show CDR1 as SGHRS and CDR2 as YFSETQ. The CDR3 loop spans 15 amino acids. CDR3 region: CASSSSGGATDTQYF. In DNA, the CDR3 is TGCGCCAGCAGCAGCAGCGGGGGAGCCACAGATACGCAGTATTTT.

The rearrangement uses TRBV5-1 and TRBJ2-2; possibly TRBD1 for D (6 bases). This CDR3 comprises 15 residues. The germline V and J ends were trimmed by 0 bases and 6 bases, with 12 bases remaining between them. In germline, CDR1 is SGHRS, CDR2 YFSETQ. The CDR3 region is CASSLDRVDSGELFF. CDR3 DNA: TGCGCCAGCAGCTTGGACAGGGTAGACTCCGGGGAGCTGTTTTTT.

This chain connects TRBV21-1 to TRBJ1-3; the tabulated D call, TRBD1, remains unverified against the DNA. TRBV21-1 constitutes a pseudogene. The CDR3 totals 20 residues. The CDR3 bases are TGTGCCAGCAGCAAAGTAAGGACAGGGAGTATCTACGGCTCTGGAAACACCATATATTTT. It translates to CASSKVRTGSIYGSGNTIYF.

The chain carries TRBV6-2 or TRBV6-3 and TRBJ2-7; 10 bases line up with TRBD2. The CDR3 length is 14 residues. CDR1 and CDR2 from the germline V gene are MNHEY and SVGEGT. V was pared by 4 bases and J by 7 bases, with 7 bases of the junction left unmatched. CDR3 in DNA: TGTGCCAGCAGTTTAGCGGGAGGATCCGGGGAGCAGTACTTC. Translating it yields CASSLAGGSGEQYF.

This chain links TRBV15 with TRBJ2-1, with TRBD2 matching 9 bases. Germline lookup yields CDR1 LNHNV and CDR2 YYDKDF (reference sequence). This CDR3 comprises 16 residues. The trim removed 2 bases at V and 6 bases at J, leaving 8 bases unmatched. The CDR3 reads CATSRQAGTSSNEQFF. As DNA, the CDR3 is TGTGCCACCAGCAGACAAGCCGGGACTAGCAGCAATGAGCAGTTCTTC.

This sequence joins TRBV4-3 and TRBJ1-1; possible D gene TRBD1, 6 bases. CDR1 is LGHNA, CDR2 YSLEER, per germline. Trimming left V 2 bases short and J 1 base short, with 11 bases between. The CDR3 has 15 amino acids. In nucleotides, the CDR3 is TGCGCCAGCAGCCAACAGGACAGCCCGAACACTGAAGCTTTCTTT. Protein sequence: CASSQQDSPNTEAFF.

The chain combines TRBV7-2 with TRBJ1-4, with D unclear. Germline V lookup: CDR1 SGHTA, CDR2 FQGNSA. The CDR3 has 13 residues. Trimming removed 1 base from V and 7 bases from J, with 7 bases in between. The CDR3 protein is CASSLGVGEKLFF. The DNA for the CDR3 is TGTGCCAGCAGCTTAGGAGTCGGTGAAAAACTGTTTTTT.

This chain connects TRBV9 to TRBJ2-7, with 8 positions matching TRBD2. The germline V gene has CDR1 SGDLS and CDR2 YYNGEE. The V segment lost 0 bases and the J segment 2 bases; nucleotides outside the gene matches: 1. The CDR3 contains 14 residues. The CDR3 spells CASSVAAGAYEQYF. The CDR3 coding sequence is TGTGCCAGCAGCGTAGCAGCGGGGGCCTACGAGCAGTACTTC.

The rearrangement joins TRBV29-1 to TRBJ2-5; 8 nucleotides agree with TRBD1. Trimming at V came to 7 bases and at J to 3 bases, leaving 7 bases not matched to a gene. The CDR3 spans 13 residues. In germline, CDR1 is SQVTM, CDR2 ANQGSEA. This CDR3 reads CSAADRAEETQYF. The CDR3 DNA is TGCAGCGCCGCGGACAGGGCCGAAGAGACCCAGTACTTC. Filled out from reference TRBV29-1 and TRBJ2-5, the complete variable domain reads SAVISQKPSRDICQRGTSLTIQCQVDSQVTMMFWYRQQPGQSLTLIATANQGSEATYESGFVIDKFPISRPNLTFSTLTVSNMSPEDSSIYLCSAADRAEETQYFGPGTRLLVL.

The chain employs TRBV10-2 and TRBJ1-1, with TRBD1 matching 10 bases. This CDR3 has 13 amino acids. V was clipped by 4 bases and J by 11 bases; unmatched bases: 7. In germline, CDR1 is WSHSY, CDR2 SAAADI. In DNA form, the CDR3 reads TGCGCCAGCAGTGGTCCGGGACAGGGGTCGGCTTTCTTT. Translating it yields CASSGPGQGSAFF.

The V gene is TRBV11-2, the J gene TRBJ2-1; the D is unclear. Trimming cost V 5 bases and J 2 bases, with 4 bases left between them. Germline lookup yields CDR1 SGHAT and CDR2 FQNNGV. This CDR3 is built from 12 residues. CDR3 sequence reads: CASSNTYNEQFF. The CDR3 nucleotides are TGTGCCAGCAGCAACACCTACAATGAGCAGTTCTTC.

V and J are TRBV3-1 (or the pseudogene TRBV3-2) and TRBJ2-5; tentative D call: TRBD1 (8 bases). Trimming took 2 bases from V and 9 from J, leaving 22 bases between them. CDR3 length: 16 amino acids. Germline loops: CDR1 LGHDT, CDR2 YNNKEL (reference sequence). The chain's CDR3 is CASSQMAGDRTRAQYF. For the CDR3, the DNA is TGTGCCAGCAGCCAAATGGCGGGGGACAGGACCAGGGCCCAGTACTTC.

This rearrangement joins TRBV27 to TRBJ2-3; TRBD2 is a possible D gene (6 bases). The length of the CDR3 is 16 residues. CDR1 is MNHEY, CDR2 SMNVEV, per germline (reference sequence). Trimming left V 7 bases short and J 0 bases short, with 17 bases between. CDR3: CASIAGRGRSTDTQYF. In DNA form, the CDR3 reads TGTGCCAGCATCGCGGGGCGGGGCCGAAGCACAGATACGCAGTATTTT.

The rearrangement joins TRBV6-5 to TRBJ1-5; D remains unclear. The length of the CDR3 is 15 residues. Germline CDR1 is MNHEY and CDR2 is SVGAGI. The V end was cut by 6 bases, the J end by 0 bases, with 12 bases between. CDR3 loop: CASRPEVGSNQPQHF. The DNA of the CDR3 is TGTGCCAGCAGGCCCGAGGTGGGTAGCAATCAGCCCCAGCATTTT.

The chain recombines TRBV7-2 with TRBJ2-7; 11 nucleotides agree with TRBD2. V lost 3 bases, J lost 4 bases, and 2 bases stayed unmatched. This CDR3 region has 14 residues. CDR1 and CDR2 (germline): SGHTA, FQGNSA. CDR3 sequence reads: CASSLTSGKYEQYF. The CDR3 coding sequence is TGTGCCAGCAGCTTGACTAGCGGGAAATACGAGCAGTACTTC. The whole variable domain, filled in from reference TRBV7-2 and TRBJ2-7, reads GAGVSQSPSNKVTEKGKDVELRCDPISGHTALYWYRQSLGQGLEFLIYFQGNSAPDKSGLPSDRFSAERTGGSVSTLTIQRTQQEDSAVYLCASSLTSGKYEQYFGPGTRLTVT.

This clone was recorded a few times. V usage is TRBV4-2 and J usage is TRBJ1-5, with a possible D match to TRBD1 (6 bases). In germline, CDR1 is LGHNA, CDR2 YNFKEQ. The ends were cut back, 0 bases at V and 7 bases at J, with 13 bases in the middle. This CDR3 has 15 amino acids. CDR3 nucleotide sequence: TGTGCCAGCAGCCAAGAGTTTTCGGGGGGCCAGCCCCAGCATTTT. Protein product: CASSQEFSGGQPQHF.

The chain uses TRBV19 and TRBJ2-5; D may be TRBD2 (5 bases). Germline CDR1 LNHDA, CDR2 SQIVND (reference sequence). The CDR3 extends over 14 amino acids. Between the trimmed V and J ends, which lost 9 bases and 4 bases, there was a span of 18 bases. CDR3 DNA sequence: TGTGCCAGCTCTAACCGGGGTAGTCCAGAGACCCAGTACTTC. Amino acid sequence: CASSNRGSPETQYF. The variable domain in full, completed from reference TRBV19 and TRBJ2-5, reads DGGITQSPKYLFRKEGQNVTLSCEQNLNHDAMYWYRQDPGQGLRLIYYSQIVNDFQKGDIAEGYSVSREKKESFPLTVTSAQKNPTAFYLCASSNRGSPETQYFGPGTRLLVL.

The V and J genes are TRBV7-3 and TRBJ2-5; 13 positions agree with TRBD2. Germline V gives CDR1 SGHTA, CDR2 FQGTGA. V trimming: 4 bases; J trimming: 1 base; junction bases outside the gene matches: 6. The CDR3 runs 17 residues. The CDR3 nucleotides are TGTGCCAGCAGCTGTACTTGGACTAGCGGGAGCCAAGAGACCCAGTACTTC. Translating gives CASSCTWTSGSQETQYF.